The entry below gives a single TCR beta chain sequence along with its context. Its antigen is unknown. These data are taken from a study of cytomegalovirus exposure and HLA in healthy donors. As for the study in general: Assignment to the Caucasian-associated ancestry cluster applied to around four fifths of the approximately 400 genotyped donors.

The CDR3 loop spans 14 amino acids. Trimming cost V 1 base and J 3 bases; bases outside gene matches: 1. CDR1 SGHAT and CDR2 FQNNGV come from the germline V gene. PCR amplification relied on 60 Vbeta primers (plus 13 Jbeta primers). Clones were sequenced by immunoSEQ multiplex PCR, and TCRdb holds only the in-frame ones, with some missing. The sample consists of more than 100,000 clones, about four fifths of them appearing once. Study-level points and caveats: Later on, an analysis tied around 17,000 TCR beta sequences to HLA alleles at 0.05 false discovery rate. Analyzed later, most CMV-associated TCR beta chains appeared HLA-restricted.

What was sequenced was PBMCs. V usage is TRBV11-2 and J usage is TRBJ1-2; 8 bases map to TRBD1. The source of this sequence is a male donor in good health and CMV-seronegative. As DNA, the CDR3 is TGTGCCAGCAGCTTAGCAGGGGGCGACTATGGCTACACCTTC. Amino acid sequence: CASSLAGGDYGYTF.